This T cell receptor (beta chain) was identified in a study of Graves' ophthalmopathy and Graves' hyperthyroidism. About the research overall: Before any treatment was given, at initial diagnosis, peripheral blood was collected. Points from the study as a whole: Blood was where most expanded thyroid clonotypes above 0.001 frequency also turned up.

Amplified material comprised TCR beta CDR3 regions derived from RNA transcripts. Scientists carried out first-round RT-PCR using HTBI primers and then a second-round multiplex PCR. TCRdb recomputed calls from the multiplex PCR reads with MiXCR, one row per CDR3 protein. The sample includes hundreds of thousands of distinct CDR3 sequences, under 25% of them seen just once. CDR3 size: 15 residues. Between the trimmed V and J ends, which lost 1 base and 3 bases, there was a span of 12 bases. Per the germline V gene, CDR1 is MDHEN and CDR2 is SYDVKM. This clonotype was observed many times. The antigen is not known. Hyperthyroidism patients were newly diagnosed, under 2 months' duration, aged 18 to 65.

The chain employs TRBV28 and TRBJ1-1; D gene unclear. The source is a woman between 18 and 29 years old with stable Graves' hyperthyroidism. The sample comprised peripheral blood. The CDR3 DNA sequence: TGTGCCAGCAGTTTATTACCAAGGCGGGACACTGAAGCTTTCTTT. Amino acid sequence: CASSLLPRRDTEAFF.